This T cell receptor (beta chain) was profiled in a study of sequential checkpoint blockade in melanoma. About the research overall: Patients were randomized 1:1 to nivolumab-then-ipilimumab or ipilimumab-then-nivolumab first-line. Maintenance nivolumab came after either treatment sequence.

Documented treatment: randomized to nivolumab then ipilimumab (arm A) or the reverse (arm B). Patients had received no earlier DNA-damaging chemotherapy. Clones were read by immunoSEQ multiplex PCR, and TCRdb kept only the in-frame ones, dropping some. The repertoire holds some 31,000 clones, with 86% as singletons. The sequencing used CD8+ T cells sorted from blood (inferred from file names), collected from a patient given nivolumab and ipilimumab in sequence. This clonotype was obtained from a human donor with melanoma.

CDR3 nucleotide sequence: TGTGCCAGCAGCCCCCATAGCGGCCGGGAGCTGTTTTTT. It is translated as CASSPHSGRELFF. This chain joins TRBV9 and TRBJ2-2, with D perhaps matching TRBD2 (6 bases). There are 13 residues in the CDR3. Per the germline V gene, CDR1 is SGDLS and CDR2 is YYNGEE. V lost 4 bases and J 9 bases, leaving 13 bases between the germline ends. Full variable domain (missing parts from reference TRBV9 and TRBJ2-2): DSGVTQTPKHLITATGQRVTLRCSPRSGDLSVYWYQQSLDQGLQFLIQYYNGEERAKGNILERFSAQQFPDLHSELNLSSLELGDSALYFCASSPHSGRELFFGEGSRLTVL.